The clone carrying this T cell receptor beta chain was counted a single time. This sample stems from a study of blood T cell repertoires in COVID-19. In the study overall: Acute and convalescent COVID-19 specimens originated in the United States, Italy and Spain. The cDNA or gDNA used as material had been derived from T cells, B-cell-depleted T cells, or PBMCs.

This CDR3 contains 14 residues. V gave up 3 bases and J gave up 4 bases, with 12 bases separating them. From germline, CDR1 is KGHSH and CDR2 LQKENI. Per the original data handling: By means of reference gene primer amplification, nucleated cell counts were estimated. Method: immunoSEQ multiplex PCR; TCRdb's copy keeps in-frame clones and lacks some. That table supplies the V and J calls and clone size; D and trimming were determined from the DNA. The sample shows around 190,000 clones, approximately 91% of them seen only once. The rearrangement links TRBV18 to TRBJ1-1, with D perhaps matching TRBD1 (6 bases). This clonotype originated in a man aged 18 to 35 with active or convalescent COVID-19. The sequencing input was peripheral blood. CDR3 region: CASSPDSDGTEAFF. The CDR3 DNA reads TGTGCCAGCTCACCGGACAGCGACGGCACTGAAGCTTTCTTT.